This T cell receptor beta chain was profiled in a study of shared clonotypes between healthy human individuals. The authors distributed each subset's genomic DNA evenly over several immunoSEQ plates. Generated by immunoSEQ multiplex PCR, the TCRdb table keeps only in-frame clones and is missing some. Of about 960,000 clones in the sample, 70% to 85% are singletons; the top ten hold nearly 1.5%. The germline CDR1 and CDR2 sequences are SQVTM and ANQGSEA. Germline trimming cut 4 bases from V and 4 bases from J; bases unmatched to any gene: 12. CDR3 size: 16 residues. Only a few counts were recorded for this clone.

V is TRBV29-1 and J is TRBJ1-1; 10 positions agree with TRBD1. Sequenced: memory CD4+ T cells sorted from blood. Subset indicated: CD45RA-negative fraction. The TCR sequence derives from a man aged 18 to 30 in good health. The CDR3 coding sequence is TGCAGCGTTGTAGGGACAGGGGAGGAGAGGAGCACTGAAGCTTTCTTT. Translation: CSVVGTGEERSTEAFF.